These 7 T cell receptor beta chains came from one sample sequenced in a study of blood T cell repertoires in COVID-19. The protocol was immunoSEQ multiplex PCR, while the TCRdb copy is restricted to in-frame clones and leaves out a portion. Of almost 400,000 clones in the sample, roughly 89% were seen once. Sequencing was performed on PBMCs or T cells enriched from blood (not recorded which). The receptors here all came from a young woman who had recovered from COVID-19.

The chain couples TRBV6-1 to TRBJ2-7; TRBD1 matches at 8 bases. The CDR3 contains 17 residues. Per the germline V gene, CDR1 is MNHNS and CDR2 is SASEGT. V lost 1 base, J lost 2 bases, and 10 bases stayed unmatched. The CDR3 region is CASSEDPQGAGTYEQYF. CDR3 nucleotide sequence: TGTGCCAGCAGTGAAGACCCCCAGGGGGCAGGGACCTACGAGCAGTACTTC.

Here the CDR3 DNA reads TGTGCCTGGAGTCAGGGACTCCGGGAGGGGGAGCAGTACTTC. Its protein product is CAWSQGLREGEQYF. The rearrangement joins TRBV30 to TRBJ2-7, with 8 nucleotides matching TRBD2. The CDR3 has 14 amino acids. Germline CDR1 GTSNPN, CDR2 SVGIG (reference sequence). With 2 bases clipped from V and 7 bases from J, the junction kept 10 bases outside the gene matches.

This chain joins TRBV9 and TRBJ2-3; D is ambiguous. Per the germline V gene, CDR1 is SGDLS and CDR2 is YYNGEE. CDR3 size: 13 residues. Between the trimmed V and J ends, which lost 4 bases and 4 bases, there was a span of 10 bases. CDR3 bases: TGTGCCAGCAGCCCTCGAACGGCAGATACGCAGTATTTT. Amino acid sequence: CASSPRTADTQYF.

The V and J genes are TRBV7-8 and TRBJ2-3; D perhaps matches TRBD2 (6 bases). The V and J ends lost 2 bases and 6 bases respectively, with 18 bases between them. There are 16 residues in the CDR3. In germline, CDR1 is SGHVS, CDR2 FQNEAQ. The CDR3 loop is CASSLYFVGLADTQYF. The CDR3 nucleotides are TGTGCCAGCAGCTTATACTTCGTTGGGCTAGCGGATACGCAGTATTTT. Full variable domain (outside the CDR3, taken from reference TRBV7-8 and TRBJ2-3): GAGVSQSPRYKVAKRGQDVALRCDPISGHVSLFWYQQALGQGPEFLTYFQNEAQLDKSGLPSDRFFAERPEGSVSTLKIQRTQQEDSAVYLCASSLYFVGLADTQYFGPGTRLTVL.

V is TRBV19 and J is TRBJ2-2; perhaps TRBD1 as D (5 bases). V was clipped by 3 bases and J by 5 bases, with 22 bases between them. Germline CDR1 reads LNHDA; CDR2 reads SQIVND (reference sequence). The CDR3 consists of 18 residues. CDR3 coding DNA: TGTGCCAGTAGTATTAGGTTGGCGGCAGGGCGAAAAACCGGGGAGCTGTTTTTT. Amino acid sequence: CASSIRLAAGRKTGELFF.

In this sample, this clone turned up once. The chain links TRBV7-2 to TRBJ2-1; unclear D gene. CDR1 is SGHTA, CDR2 FQGNSA, per germline. This CDR3 comprises 12 residues. V lost 1 base to trimming and J lost 8 bases, with 6 bases between them. CDR3 bases: TGTGCCAGCAGCTTAGGAGGAGATGAGCAGTTCTTC. This encodes CASSLGGDEQFF.

The genes are TRBV6-2 or TRBV6-3 and TRBJ1-1; TRBD1 aligns across 8 bases. With 5 bases clipped from V and 5 bases from J, the junction kept 4 bases outside the gene matches. Germline V gene sequence: CDR1 MNHEY, CDR2 SVGEGT. The CDR3 sequence is 13 residues long. This CDR3 reads CASSRRGPTEAFF. The CDR3 coding sequence is TGTGCCAGCAGTCGCAGGGGGCCGACTGAAGCTTTCTTT.